The 14 T cell receptor beta chains below were found in one sample sequenced in a study of blood T cell repertoires in COVID-19. Assay used: immunoSEQ multiplex PCR; TCRdb lists only in-frame clones, some missing. The repertoire holds approximately 120,000 clones, with approximately 81% as singletons. The material sequenced was peripheral blood. The receptors originated from a woman aged 45-65 years with acute or convalescent COVID-19.

V and J are TRBV28 and TRBJ1-2; 11 bases agree with TRBD1. Germline CDR1 MDHEN, CDR2 SYDVKM. This CDR3 contains 16 residues. The V and J ends lost 5 bases and 3 bases, in that order; junction bases with no gene match: 8. CDR3 nucleotide sequence: TGTGCCAGCAGTCCCATGGGGACAGGGGGACACTATGGCTACACCTTC. Protein: CASSPMGTGGHYGYTF.

The chain couples TRBV19 to TRBJ2-7, with D perhaps TRBD1 (6 bases). V lost 5 bases, J lost 6 bases, and 17 bases lay in between. CDR3 length: 14 amino acids. Germline V gives CDR1 LNHDA, CDR2 SQIVND (reference sequence). The CDR3 region is CASSPGQHTSEQYF. The CDR3 DNA is TGTGCCAGTAGTCCTGGACAGCACACCTCCGAGCAGTACTTC.

The CDR3 nucleotides read TGTGCCAGCAGCGCTCCAGGGGTGAGGAACACTGAAGCTTTCTTT. It specifies CASSAPGVRNTEAFF. V usage is TRBV7-9 and J usage is TRBJ1-1, with TRBD1 as a possible D gene (6 bases). V lost 5 bases and J lost 1, with 14 bases in between. This CDR3 is built from 15 residues. Germline CDR1 is SEHNR and CDR2 is FQNEAQ (reference sequence).

There are a few counts of this clone. The CDR3: CASVAQGTEAFF. The CDR3 DNA reads as TGTGCCAGCGTCGCACAGGGCACTGAAGCTTTCTTT. The chain couples TRBV28 to TRBJ1-1; tentative D call: TRBD1 (6 bases). The V gene lost 8 bases and the J gene lost 4 bases, with 11 bases spanning the gap. Germline CDR1 MDHEN, CDR2 SYDVKM. The CDR3 is 12 amino acids.

J is TRBJ2-1 and V is TRBV29-1, with TRBD2 matching over 9 bases. Trimming at V came to 7 bases and at J to 10 bases, leaving 8 bases not matched to a gene. This CDR3 is built from 12 residues. Germline loops: CDR1 SQVTM, CDR2 ANQGSEA. This chain's CDR3 is CSEFSGRGEQFF. The CDR3 DNA reads as TGCAGCGAGTTTAGCGGGAGAGGAGAGCAGTTCTTC.

The chain couples TRBV6-2 or TRBV6-3 to TRBJ2-1; tentatively, D is TRBD2 (6 bases). V dropped 5 bases and J dropped 4 bases, with 6 bases sitting between them. The germline V gene encodes CDR1 MNHEY and CDR2 SVGEGT. The CDR3 runs to 12 residues. The CDR3 DNA sequence: TGTGCCAGCAGTCGGGGGTACAATGAGCAGTTCTTC. This gives the protein CASSRGYNEQFF.

The genes are TRBV6-5 and TRBJ2-5; 8 bases map to TRBD2. Germline loops: CDR1 MNHEY, CDR2 SVGAGI. The CDR3 is made up of 14 amino acids. V gave up 6 bases and J gave up 4 bases; unmatched junction bases: 7. The CDR3 loop is CASRTGGPGETQYF. The CDR3 DNA reads as TGTGCCAGCAGGACGGGGGGGCCGGGAGAGACCCAGTACTTC.

The chain recombines TRBV10-3 with TRBJ1-2; no clear D gene. V dropped 6 bases and J dropped 5 bases, with 16 bases sitting between them. CDR3 length equals 14 residues. Germline V gene lookup returns CDR1 ENHRY and CDR2 SYGVKD. CDR3 sequence (DNA): TGTGCCATCAGGGCGGTCTCTAATCCTTATGGCTACACCTTC. As protein: CAIRAVSNPYGYTF.

This clone was detected only once. The chain couples TRBV18 to TRBJ1-5, with D hard to call. V dropped 6 bases and J dropped 4 bases, with 13 bases sitting between them. In germline, CDR1 is KGHSH, CDR2 LQKENI. The CDR3 contains 14 residues. The CDR3 sequence: CASSTSEGNQPQHF. CDR3 bases: TGTGCCAGCTCTACTTCAGAGGGAAATCAGCCCCAGCATTTT.

V usage is TRBV5-1 and J usage is TRBJ1-1; possible D gene TRBD1, 5 bases. The length of the CDR3 is 12 residues. Trimming removed 1 base from V and 7 bases from J, with 8 bases in between. Germline V CDR1 and CDR2: SGHRS, YFSETQ. As DNA, the CDR3 is TGCGCCAGCAGCTTGCAGGGTGATGAAGCTTTCTTT. As protein: CASSLQGDEAFF.

V gene TRBV28 combines with J gene TRBJ2-3; perhaps TRBD1 as D (5 bases). Trimming took 7 bases from V and 0 from J, leaving 17 bases between them. Germline CDR1 and CDR2: MDHEN and SYDVKM. The length of the CDR3 is 16 residues. DNA of the CDR3: TGTGCCAGCACCGGACCGACAGCATCTAGCACAGATACGCAGTATTTT. This encodes CASTGPTASSTDTQYF.

V usage is TRBV24-1 and J usage is TRBJ2-3, with 7 bases aligning to TRBD2. This CDR3 is built from 17 residues. V lost 2 bases, J lost 0 bases, and 7 bases stayed unmatched. Germline values: CDR1 KGHDR, CDR2 SFDVKD. DNA for the CDR3: TGTGCCACCAGTGATTCTCCGGGACTAACTAGCACAGATACGCAGTATTTT. This translates into CATSDSPGLTSTDTQYF.

This clone was detected a few times. V is TRBV3-1 (or the pseudogene TRBV3-2) and J is TRBJ2-4; 12 bases fit TRBD2. The CDR3 loop spans 19 amino acids. Germline V CDR1 and CDR2: LGHDT, YNNKEL (reference sequence). The junction had 14 bases not matched to a gene; V was cut back by 0 bases and J by 8 bases. The CDR3 here is CASSQEAGLAGTQADIQYF. The CDR3 DNA reads TGTGCCAGCAGCCAAGAAGCCGGACTAGCGGGGACCCAGGCAGACATTCAGTACTTC.

The V call is TRBV4-2, the J call TRBJ2-5, with D maybe TRBD2 (5 bases). Trimming removed 0 bases from V and 5 bases from J, with 10 bases in between. This CDR3 contains 14 residues. Germline V gene sequence: CDR1 LGHNA, CDR2 YNFKEQ. The CDR3 sequence: CASSQERGWETQYF. The CDR3 DNA reads TGTGCCAGCAGCCAAGAACGGGGTTGGGAGACCCAGTACTTC.